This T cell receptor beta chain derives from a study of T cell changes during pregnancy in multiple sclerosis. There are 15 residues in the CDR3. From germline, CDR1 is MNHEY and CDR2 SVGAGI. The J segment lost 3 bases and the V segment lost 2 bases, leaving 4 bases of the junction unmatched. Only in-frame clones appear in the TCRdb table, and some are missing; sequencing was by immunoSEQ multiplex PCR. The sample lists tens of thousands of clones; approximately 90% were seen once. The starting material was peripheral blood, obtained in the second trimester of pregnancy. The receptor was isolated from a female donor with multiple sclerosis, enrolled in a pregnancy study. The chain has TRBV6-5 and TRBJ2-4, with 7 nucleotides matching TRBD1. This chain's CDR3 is CASSYRGLDKNIQYF. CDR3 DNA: TGTGCCAGCAGTTACAGGGGGCTGGACAAAAACATTCAGTACTTC.